This T cell receptor (beta chain) was identified during a study of metastatic and nonmetastatic thyroid tumors. Across the whole study: Samples came from malignant and benign thyroid patients, and repertoires were compared across blood and tumor or nodule tissue. Findings and limits, study-wide: Versus benign nodules, malignant thyroid tumors reportedly had significantly higher TCR beta diversity, in blood and tumor.

Comments on this clone: Its antigen is currently unknown. The junction differs from germline at one of its ends, possibly a read error.

This CDR3 comprises 15 residues. CDR1 and CDR2 (germline): DFQATT, SNEGSKA (reference sequence). Original processing methods: CDR3 differences across clinicopathological groups were used to build a distant-metastasis classifier for papillary thyroid cancer. From the PCR reads, TCRdb re-called clones with MiXCR. The V and J calls come from TCRdb's annotation, not from the publication. The sample records 30,000 to 35,000 clones, 25% to 30% being singletons. Patients had received no treatment of any kind before thyroid surgery. V and J are TRBV20-1 and TRBJ1-5; 7 nucleotides agree with TRBD1. This TCR was recovered from a female donor with papillary thyroid cancer or a benign thyroid nodule (not recorded which). Some clones in this sample may be carry-over from other donors' samples. Specimen: blood. In nucleotides, the CDR3 is TGCAGTGCTAGTCGGTTGGGACAGAGCAAAAAGCCGCAGCATTTT. Residues: CSASRLGQSKKPQHF.